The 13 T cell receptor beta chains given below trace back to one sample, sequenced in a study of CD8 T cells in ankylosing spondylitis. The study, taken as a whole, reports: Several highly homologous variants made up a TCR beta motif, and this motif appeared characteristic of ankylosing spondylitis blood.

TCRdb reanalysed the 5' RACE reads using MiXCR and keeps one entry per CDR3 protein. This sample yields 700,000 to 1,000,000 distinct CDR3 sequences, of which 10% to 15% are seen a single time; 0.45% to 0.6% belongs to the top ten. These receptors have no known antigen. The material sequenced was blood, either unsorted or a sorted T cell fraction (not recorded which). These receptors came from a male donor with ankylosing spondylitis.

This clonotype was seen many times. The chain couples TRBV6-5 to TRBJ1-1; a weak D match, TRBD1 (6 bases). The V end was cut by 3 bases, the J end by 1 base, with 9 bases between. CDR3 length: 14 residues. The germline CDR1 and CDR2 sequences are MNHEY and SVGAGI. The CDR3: CASSYLGQNTEAFF. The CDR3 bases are TGTGCCAGCAGTTATCTGGGACAGAACACTGAAGCTTTCTTT.

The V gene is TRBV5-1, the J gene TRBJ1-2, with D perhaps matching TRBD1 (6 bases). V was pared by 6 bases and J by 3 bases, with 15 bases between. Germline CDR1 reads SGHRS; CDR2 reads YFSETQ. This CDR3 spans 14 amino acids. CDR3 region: CASTGAAGDYGYTF. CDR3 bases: TGCGCCAGCACGGGAGCAGCAGGGGACTATGGCTACACCTTC.

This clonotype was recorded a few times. Here the CDR3 DNA reads TGCAGTGCTAGAGCGGGAGCTGCCTACAATGAGCAGTTCTTC. Protein sequence: CSARAGAAYNEQFF. The chain couples TRBV20-1 to TRBJ2-1, with D perhaps TRBD2 (6 bases). The length of the CDR3 is 14 residues. Per the germline V gene, CDR1 is DFQATT and CDR2 is SNEGSKA (reference sequence). The V end lost 1 base, the J end lost 2 bases, and 9 bases lay between the germline ends.

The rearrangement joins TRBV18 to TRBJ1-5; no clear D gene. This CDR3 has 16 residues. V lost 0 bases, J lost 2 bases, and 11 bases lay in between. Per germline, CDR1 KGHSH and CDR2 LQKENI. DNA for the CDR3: TGTGCCAGCTCACCACCGAAGCTTGGGGGCAATCAGCCCCAGCATTTT. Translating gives CASSPPKLGGNQPQHF. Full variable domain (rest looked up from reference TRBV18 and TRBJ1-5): NAGVMQNPRHLVRRRGQEARLRCSPMKGHSHVYWYRQLPEEGLKFMVYLQKENIIDESGMPKERFSAEFPKEGPSILRIQQVVRGDSAAYFCASSPPKLGGNQPQHFGDGTRLSIL.

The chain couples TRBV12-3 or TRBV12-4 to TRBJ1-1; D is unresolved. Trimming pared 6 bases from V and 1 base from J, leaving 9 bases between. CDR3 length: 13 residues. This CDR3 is CASRPDWNTEAFF. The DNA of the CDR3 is TGTGCCAGCAGGCCTGACTGGAACACTGAAGCTTTCTTT.

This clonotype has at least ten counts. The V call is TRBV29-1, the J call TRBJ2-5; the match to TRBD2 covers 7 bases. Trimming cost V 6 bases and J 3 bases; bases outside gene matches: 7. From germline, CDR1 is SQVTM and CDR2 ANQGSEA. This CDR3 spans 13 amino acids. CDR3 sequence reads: CSVGGETEETQYF. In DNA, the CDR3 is TGCAGCGTGGGGGGGGAGACGGAAGAGACCCAGTACTTC.

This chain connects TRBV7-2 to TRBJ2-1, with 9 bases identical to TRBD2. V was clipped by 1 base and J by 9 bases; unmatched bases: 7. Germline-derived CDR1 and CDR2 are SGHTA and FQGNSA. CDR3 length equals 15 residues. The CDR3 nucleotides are TGTGCCAGCAGCTTAGATCTAGCGGGGAACACTGAGCAGTTCTTC. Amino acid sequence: CASSLDLAGNTEQFF.

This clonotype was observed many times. Here the CDR3 reads CASSYSSGVAGDTGELFF. The CDR3 DNA reads TGTGCCAGCAGTTACTCCTCGGGGGTAGCGGGAGATACCGGGGAGCTGTTTTTT. The chain has TRBV6-5 and TRBJ2-2; 9 bases match TRBD2. The CDR3 spans 18 residues. Germline V gene data show CDR1 as MNHEY and CDR2 as SVGAGI. With V trimmed by 0 bases and J by 5 bases, 10 bases remained unmatched.

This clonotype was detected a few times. The CDR3 region is CASSYLAGGANEQFF. The CDR3 bases are TGCGCCAGCAGCTACCTAGCGGGGGGTGCGAATGAGCAGTTCTTC. The chain combines TRBV5-1 with TRBJ2-1; TRBD2 agrees at 11 bases. The germline V gene has CDR1 SGHRS and CDR2 YFSETQ. The V and J ends lost 3 bases and 7 bases, in that order; junction bases with no gene match: 6. There are 15 residues in the CDR3.

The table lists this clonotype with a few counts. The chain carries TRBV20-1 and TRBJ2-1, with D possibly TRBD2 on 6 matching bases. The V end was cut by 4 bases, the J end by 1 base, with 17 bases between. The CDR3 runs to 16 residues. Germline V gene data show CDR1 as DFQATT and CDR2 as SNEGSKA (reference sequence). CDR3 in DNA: TGCAGTGCTATAAGACTGCTCAGCGGGTCCTACAATGAGCAGTTCTTC. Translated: CSAIRLLSGSYNEQFF.

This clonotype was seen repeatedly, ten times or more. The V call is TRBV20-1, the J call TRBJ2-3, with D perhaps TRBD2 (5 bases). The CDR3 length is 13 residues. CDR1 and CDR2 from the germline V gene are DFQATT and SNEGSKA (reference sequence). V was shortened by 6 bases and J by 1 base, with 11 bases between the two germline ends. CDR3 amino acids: CSAEWRGTDTQYF. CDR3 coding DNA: TGCAGTGCGGAATGGCGGGGCACAGATACGCAGTATTTT.

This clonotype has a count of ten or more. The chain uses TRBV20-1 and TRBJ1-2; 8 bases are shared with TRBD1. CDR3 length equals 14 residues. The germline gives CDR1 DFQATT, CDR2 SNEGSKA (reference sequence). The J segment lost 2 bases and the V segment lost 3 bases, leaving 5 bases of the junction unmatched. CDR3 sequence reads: CSASRGQGNYGYTF. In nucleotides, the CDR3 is TGCAGTGCTAGCCGCGGACAGGGCAACTATGGCTACACCTTC.

The DNA for the CDR3 is TGCGCCAGCAGCCAAGATCCGGGACTAGCGGGAGGGCCGAACAATGAGCAGTTCTTC. It yields the protein CASSQDPGLAGGPNNEQFF. The chain has TRBV4-3 and TRBJ2-1; 16 bases agree with TRBD2. The V and J ends lost 0 bases and 5 bases, in that order; junction bases with no gene match: 7. This CDR3 region has 19 residues. The germline gives CDR1 LGHNA, CDR2 YSLEER.